This T cell receptor (beta chain) was retrieved from a study of T-cell memory formation after mild COVID-19. TCRdb reprocessed the 5' RACE reads with MiXCR, giving one entry per CDR3 protein. Counted here are 210,000 or so distinct CDR3 sequences, roughly 27% occurring once; the ten biggest clones make up over 10%. The source material was PBMCs or a T cell subset sorted from them (not recorded which). The receptor was isolated from an adult woman who had mild COVID-19 (a few samples of this study predate the infection). Cell type and time point are not known.

The CDR3 region has the DNA TGCGCCAGCAGCCAAGGTGCTGCCGAGCAGTACTTC. Translated, it gives CASSQGAAEQYF. The chain links TRBV4-3 to TRBJ2-7; D is uncertain. The V gene lost 1 base and the J gene lost 6 bases, with 7 bases spanning the gap. The germline gives CDR1 LGHNA, CDR2 YSLEER. This CDR3 is built from 12 residues.